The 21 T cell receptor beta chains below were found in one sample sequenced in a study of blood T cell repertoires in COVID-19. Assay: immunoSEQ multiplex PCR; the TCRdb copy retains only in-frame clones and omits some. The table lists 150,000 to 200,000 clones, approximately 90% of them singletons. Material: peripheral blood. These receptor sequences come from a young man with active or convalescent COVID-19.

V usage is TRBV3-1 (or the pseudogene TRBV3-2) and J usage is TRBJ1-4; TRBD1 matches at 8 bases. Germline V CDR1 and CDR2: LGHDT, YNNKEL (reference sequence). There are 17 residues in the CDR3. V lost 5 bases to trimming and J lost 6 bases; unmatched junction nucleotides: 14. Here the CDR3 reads CASSSRGVRGLDEKLFF. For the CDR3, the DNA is TGTGCCAGCAGCTCCCGGGGAGTCAGGGGGCTAGATGAAAAACTGTTTTTT.

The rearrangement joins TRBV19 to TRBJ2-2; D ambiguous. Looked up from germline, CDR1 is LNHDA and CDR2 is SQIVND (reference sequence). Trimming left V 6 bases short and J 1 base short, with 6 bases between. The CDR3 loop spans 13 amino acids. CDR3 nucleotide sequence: TGTGCCAGTAGCCGACAGAACACCGGGGAGCTGTTTTTT. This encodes CASSRQNTGELFF.

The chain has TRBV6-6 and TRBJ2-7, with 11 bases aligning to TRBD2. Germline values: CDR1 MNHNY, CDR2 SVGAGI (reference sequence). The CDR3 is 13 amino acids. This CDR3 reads CGTSGWDGGEQYV. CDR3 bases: TGTGGGACTAGCGGGTGGGACGGCGGGGAGCAGTACGTC.

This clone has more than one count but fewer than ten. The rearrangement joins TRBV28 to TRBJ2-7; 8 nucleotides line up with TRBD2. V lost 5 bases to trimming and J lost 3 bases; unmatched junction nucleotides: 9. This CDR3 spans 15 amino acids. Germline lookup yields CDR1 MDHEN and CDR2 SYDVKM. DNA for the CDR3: TGTGCCAGCAGTAGCCCGGCTAGCGGGCTCTACGAGCAGTACTTC. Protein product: CASSSPASGLYEQYF. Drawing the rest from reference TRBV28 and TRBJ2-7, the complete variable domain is DVKVTQSSRYLVKRTGEKVFLECVQDMDHENMFWYRQDPGLGLRLIYFSYDVKMKEKGDIPEGYSVSREKKERFSLILESASTNQTSMYLCASSSPASGLYEQYFGPGTRLTVT.

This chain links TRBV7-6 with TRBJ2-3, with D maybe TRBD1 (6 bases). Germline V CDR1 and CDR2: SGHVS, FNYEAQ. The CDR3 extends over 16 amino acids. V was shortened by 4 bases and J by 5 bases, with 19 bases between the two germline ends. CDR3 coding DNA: TGTGCCAGCAGCTCCTATTCCGGGACACTAATAGATACGCAGTATTTT. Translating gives CASSSYSGTLIDTQYF.

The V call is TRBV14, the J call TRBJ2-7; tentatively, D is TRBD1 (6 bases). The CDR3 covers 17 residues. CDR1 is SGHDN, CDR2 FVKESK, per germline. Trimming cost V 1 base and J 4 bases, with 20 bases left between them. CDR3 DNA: TGTGCCAGCAGCCAAGGAGGTCCCACAGGGTGGGGGTACGAGCAGTACTTC. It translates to CASSQGGPTGWGYEQYF. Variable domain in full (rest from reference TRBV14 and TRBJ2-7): EAGVTQFPSHSVIEKGQTVTLRCDPISGHDNLYWYRRVMGKEIKFLLHFVKESKQDESGMPNNRFLAERTGGTYSTLKVQPAELEDSGVYFCASSQGGPTGWGYEQYFGPGTRLTVT.

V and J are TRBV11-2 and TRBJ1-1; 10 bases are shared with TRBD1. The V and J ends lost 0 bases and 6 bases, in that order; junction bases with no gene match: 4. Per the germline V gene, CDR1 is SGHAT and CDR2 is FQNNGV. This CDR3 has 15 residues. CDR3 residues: CASSLDGTGDAEAFF. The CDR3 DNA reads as TGTGCCAGCAGCTTAGACGGGACAGGGGACGCTGAAGCTTTCTTT.

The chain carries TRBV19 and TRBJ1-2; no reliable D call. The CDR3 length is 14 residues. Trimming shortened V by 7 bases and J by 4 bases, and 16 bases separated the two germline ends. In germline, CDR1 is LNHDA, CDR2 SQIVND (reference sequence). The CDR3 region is CASTPPGGSYGYTF. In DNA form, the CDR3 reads TGTGCCAGTACCCCGCCAGGAGGATCCTATGGCTACACCTTC.

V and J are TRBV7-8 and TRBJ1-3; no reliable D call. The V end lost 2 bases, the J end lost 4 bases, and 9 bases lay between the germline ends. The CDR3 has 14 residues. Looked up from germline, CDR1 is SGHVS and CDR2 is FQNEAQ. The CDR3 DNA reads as TGTGCCAGCAGCTTAAATTCGGGGGGAAACACCATATATTTT. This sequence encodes CASSLNSGGNTIYF.

The CDR3 bases are TGTGCCACCAGTGACTCCGGGCCCCAGCATTTT. Its protein product is CATSDSGPQHF. The chain has TRBV24-1 and TRBJ1-5, with D unresolved. Deletions cut 4 bases from V and 9 bases from J, with 6 bases between. The CDR3 loop spans 11 amino acids. Germline V CDR1 and CDR2: KGHDR, SFDVKD.

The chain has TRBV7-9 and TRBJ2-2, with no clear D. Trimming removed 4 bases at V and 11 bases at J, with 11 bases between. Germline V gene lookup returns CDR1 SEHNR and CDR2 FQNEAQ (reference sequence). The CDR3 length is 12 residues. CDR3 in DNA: TGTGCCAGCAGCTATGACTTTTATGAGCTGTTTTTT. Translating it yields CASSYDFYELFF.

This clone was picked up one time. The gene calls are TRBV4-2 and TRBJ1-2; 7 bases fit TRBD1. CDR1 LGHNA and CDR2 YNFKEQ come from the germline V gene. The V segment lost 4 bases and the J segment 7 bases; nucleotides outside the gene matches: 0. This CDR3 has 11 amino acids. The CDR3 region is CASSRQGGYTF. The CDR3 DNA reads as TGTGCCAGCAGCCGACAGGGTGGCTACACCTTC.

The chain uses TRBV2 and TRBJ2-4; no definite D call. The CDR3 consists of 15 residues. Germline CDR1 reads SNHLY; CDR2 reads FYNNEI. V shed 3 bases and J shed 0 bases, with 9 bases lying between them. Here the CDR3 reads CASSDYSLAKNIQYF. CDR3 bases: TGTGCCAGCAGTGACTACAGTTTAGCCAAAAACATTCAGTACTTC.

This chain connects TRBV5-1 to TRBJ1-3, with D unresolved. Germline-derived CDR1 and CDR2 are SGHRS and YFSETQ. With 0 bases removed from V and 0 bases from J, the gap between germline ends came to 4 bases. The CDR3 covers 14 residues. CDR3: CASSLDISGNTIYF. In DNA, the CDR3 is TGCGCCAGCAGCTTGGACATCTCTGGAAACACCATATATTTT.

The chain's CDR3 is CASSSTTEDTQYF. For the CDR3, the DNA is TGTGCCAGCAGTTCGACTACCGAGGATACGCAGTATTTT. V usage is TRBV12-3 or TRBV12-4 and J usage is TRBJ2-3, with a weak D call TRBD2 (5 bases). V gave up 4 bases and J gave up 6 bases, with 11 bases separating them. The CDR3 consists of 13 residues.

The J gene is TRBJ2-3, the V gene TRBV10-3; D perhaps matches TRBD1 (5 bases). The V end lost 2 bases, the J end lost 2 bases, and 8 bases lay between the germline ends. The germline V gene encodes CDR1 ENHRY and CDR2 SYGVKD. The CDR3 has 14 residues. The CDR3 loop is CAISERGNTDTQYF. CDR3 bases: TGTGCCATCAGTGAGAGGGGAAACACAGATACGCAGTATTTT.

CDR3: CASRGWGGEALHF. As DNA, the CDR3 is TGTGCCAGCAGGGGTTGGGGGGGTGAGGCCCTCCACTTT. This rearrangement joins TRBV28 to TRBJ1-6; D may be TRBD1 (5 bases). The CDR3 is 13 amino acids. Looked up from germline, CDR1 is MDHEN and CDR2 is SYDVKM. V lost 6 bases to trimming and J lost 14 bases, with 17 bases between them.

The DNA for the CDR3 is TGTGCCAGCAGGGTAGGAGAGGCCTCTCATTCACCCCTCCACTTT. The encoded protein is CASRVGEASHSPLHF. The chain couples TRBV2 to TRBJ1-6, with no clear D. This CDR3 region has 15 residues. Germline V gene sequence: CDR1 SNHLY, CDR2 FYNNEI. V dropped 6 bases and J dropped 8 bases, with 17 bases sitting between them. The variable domain in full, completed from reference TRBV2 and TRBJ1-6, reads EPEVTQTPSHQVTQMGQEVILRCVPISNHLYFYWYRQILGQKVEFLVSFYNNEISEKSEIFDDQFSVERPDGSNFTLKIRSTKLEDSAMYFCASRVGEASHSPLHFGNGTRLTVT.

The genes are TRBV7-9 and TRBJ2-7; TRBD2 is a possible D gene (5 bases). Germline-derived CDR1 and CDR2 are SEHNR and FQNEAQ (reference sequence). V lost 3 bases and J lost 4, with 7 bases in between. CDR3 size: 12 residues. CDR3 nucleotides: TGTGCCAGCAGCTTCGGGGTTTACGAGCAGTACTTC. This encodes CASSFGVYEQYF.

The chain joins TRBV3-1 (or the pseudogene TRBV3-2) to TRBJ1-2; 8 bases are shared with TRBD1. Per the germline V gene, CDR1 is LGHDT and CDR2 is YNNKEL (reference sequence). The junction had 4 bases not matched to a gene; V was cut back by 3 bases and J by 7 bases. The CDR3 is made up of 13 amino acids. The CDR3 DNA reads TGTGCCAGCAGCCAGCAGGGGGCCGGTGGCTACACCTTC. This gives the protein CASSQQGAGGYTF.

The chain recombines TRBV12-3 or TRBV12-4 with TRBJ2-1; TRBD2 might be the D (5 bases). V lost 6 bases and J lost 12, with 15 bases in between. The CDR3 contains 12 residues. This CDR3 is CASSHSTRSQFF. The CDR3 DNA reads TGTGCCAGCAGCCATTCAACTAGATCGCAGTTCTTC.